Sequencing of this T cell receptor (beta chain) was carried out in a study of cytomegalovirus exposure and HLA in healthy donors. Study results and caveats: Productive rates of about 87% or about 30% were seen for most TCR beta V segments in an earlier analysis.

Germline CDR1 is ENHRY and CDR2 is SYGVKD. The CDR3 is 15 amino acids. V was clipped by 3 bases and J by 2 bases, with 13 bases between them. Notes on this clone: Its antigen is currently unknown.

The primer mix had 60 Vbeta and 13 Jbeta primers. TCRdb's table, derived via immunoSEQ multiplex PCR, lists solely in-frame clones and lacks some. The repertoire holds approximately 150,000 clones, with approximately 82% as singletons. The clonotype originates from a woman aged 60-70 years in good health and CMV-seropositive. The V and J genes are TRBV10-3 and TRBJ2-5; a weak D match, TRBD2 (6 bases). Sample: PBMCs. CDR3 loop: CAISDTGTSQETQYF. For the CDR3, the DNA is TGTGCCATCAGTGATACTGGGACTTCGCAAGAGACCCAGTACTTC.